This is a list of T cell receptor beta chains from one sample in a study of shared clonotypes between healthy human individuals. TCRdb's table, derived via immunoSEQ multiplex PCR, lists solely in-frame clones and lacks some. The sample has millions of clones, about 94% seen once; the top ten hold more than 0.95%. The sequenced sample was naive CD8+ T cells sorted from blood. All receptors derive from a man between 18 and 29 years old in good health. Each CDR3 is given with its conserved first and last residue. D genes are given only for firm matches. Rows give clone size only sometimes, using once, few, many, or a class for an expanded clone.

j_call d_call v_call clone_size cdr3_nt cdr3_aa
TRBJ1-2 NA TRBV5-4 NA TGTGCCAGCAGCTTGTCTGGCGGGGGCATTGGCTACACCTTC CASSLSGGGIGYTF
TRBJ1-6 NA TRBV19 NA TGTGCCAGTAGTATAGTCCAGGGGTACTCACCCCTCCACTTT CASSIVQGYSPLHF
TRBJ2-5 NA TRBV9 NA TGTGCCAGCAGCGTAGGGATAGGGGTTATCCAAGAGACCCAGTACTTC CASSVGIGVIQETQYF
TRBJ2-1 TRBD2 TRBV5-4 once TGTGCCAGCAGCTCGCTTGGACTAGGGAGCTCCTACAATGAGCAGTTCTTC CASSSLGLGSSYNEQFF
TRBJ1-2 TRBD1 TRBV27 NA TGTGCCAGCAGGCCGGGACAGGGGGCTTACTATGGCTACACCTTC CASRPGQGAYYGYTF
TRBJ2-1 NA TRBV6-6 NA TGTGCCAGCAGTTACTCAGACCCGAGCTCCTACAATGAGCAGTTCTTC CASSYSDPSSYNEQFF
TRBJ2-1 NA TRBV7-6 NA TGTGCCAGCAGCTTAGGGTCAGGCCCCTACAATGAGCAGTTCTTC CASSLGSGPYNEQFF
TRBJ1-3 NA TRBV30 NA TGTGCCTGGAGTGTATGGGTAGAAACACCATCTGGAAACACCATATATTTT CAWSVWVETPSGNTIYF
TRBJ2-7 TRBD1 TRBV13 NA TGTGCCAGCAGCGCCACAGGGGGAGATGCCTACGAGCAGTACTTC CASSATGGDAYEQYF
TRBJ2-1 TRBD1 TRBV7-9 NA TGTGCCAGCGCCACAGGGGGGAGCTCCTACAATGAGCAGTTCTTC CASATGGSSYNEQFF
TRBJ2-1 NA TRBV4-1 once TGCGCCAGCAGCCAAGATGGGGGAGTAATCTACAATGAGCAGTTCTTC CASSQDGGVIYNEQFF
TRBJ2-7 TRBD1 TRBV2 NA TGTGCCAGCAGTCAGGGGGCAACTTACGAGCAGTACTTC CASSQGATYEQYF
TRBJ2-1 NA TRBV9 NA TGTGCCAGCAGCGTAGATGGGGGGCCCTACAATGAGCAGTTCTTC CASSVDGGPYNEQFF
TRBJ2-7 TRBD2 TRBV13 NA TGTGCCAGCACCCCGGGGGGGGTAGAGGGGCAGTACTTC CASTPGGVEGQYF
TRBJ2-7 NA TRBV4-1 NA TGCGCCAGCAGCCAAGACCTAGGACAGATCGACGAGCAGTACTTC CASSQDLGQIDEQYF
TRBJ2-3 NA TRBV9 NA TGTGCCAGCAGCGCGGAGGGAGCGGCCGCAGATACGCAGTATTTT CASSAEGAAADTQYF
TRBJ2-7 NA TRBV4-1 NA TGCGCCAGCAGCCAAGAGACTAGTTTCTACGAGCAGTACTTC CASSQETSFYEQYF
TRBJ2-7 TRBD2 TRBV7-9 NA TGTGCCAGCAGCTTAAGCGCCGGGACTACCGGCTACGAGCAGTACTTC CASSLSAGTTGYEQYF
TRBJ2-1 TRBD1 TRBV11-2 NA TGTGCCAGCAGCTTGGGACAGGAGTACAATGAGCAGTTCTTC CASSLGQEYNEQFF
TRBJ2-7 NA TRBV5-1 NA TGCGCCAGCAGCTTGGAGGGTCTAGTGGTACGGGCCTACGAGCAGTACTTC CASSLEGLVVRAYEQYF
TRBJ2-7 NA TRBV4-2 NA TGTGCCAGCAGCCAGGCTCGGGGATACGAGCAGTACTTC CASSQARGYEQYF
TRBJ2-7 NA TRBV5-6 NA TGTGCCAGCACCATGCAGGGCCTCTCCTACGAGCAGTACTTC CASTMQGLSYEQYF
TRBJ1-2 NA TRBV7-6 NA TGTGCCAGCAGCTTAGAGCCAGGGCTACTATATGGCTACACCTTC CASSLEPGLLYGYTF
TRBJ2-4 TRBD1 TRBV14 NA TGTGCCAGCAGCCAGCCCTCGGACAGGCTTCAGTACTTC CASSQPSDRLQYF
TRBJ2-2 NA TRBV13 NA TGTGCCAGCAGCTTAGGCGGTGAGGGAGGCGGGACCGGGGAGCTGTTTTTT CASSLGGEGGGTGELFF
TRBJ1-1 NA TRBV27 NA TGTGCCAGCAGTCGGTGGGGGGACAACACTGAAGCTTTCTTT CASSRWGDNTEAFF
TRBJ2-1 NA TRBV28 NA TGTGCCAGCAGTGCCTCCAGGGAGAATGAGCAGTTCTTC CASSASRENEQFF
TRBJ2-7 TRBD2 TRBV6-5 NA TGTGCCAGCAGTTACTCCCGGCTAGCGGGAGGTTGGGAGCAGTACTTC CASSYSRLAGGWEQYF
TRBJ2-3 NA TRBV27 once TGTGCCAGCAGTCCCCTAAGGGCCTTTAGCACAGATACGCAGTATTTT CASSPLRAFSTDTQYF
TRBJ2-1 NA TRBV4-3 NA TGCGCCAGCAGCCAAGACAGGAGCCCGTACAATGAGCAGTTCTTC CASSQDRSPYNEQFF
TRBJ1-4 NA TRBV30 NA TGTGCCTGGAGTTTAGGGGCAACTAATGAAAAACTGTTTTTT CAWSLGATNEKLFF
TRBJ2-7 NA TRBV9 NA TGTGCCAGCAGCGAACTACCGGGACACCTCTACGAGCAGTACTTC CASSELPGHLYEQYF
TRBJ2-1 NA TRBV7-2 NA TGTGCCAGCAGCTTAGCGGCTCTGTACAATGAGCAGTTCTTC CASSLAALYNEQFF
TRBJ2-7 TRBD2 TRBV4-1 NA TGCGCCAGCAGCCAAACCCTAGCGGCCTCCTACGAGCAGTACTTC CASSQTLAASYEQYF
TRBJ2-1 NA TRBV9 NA TGTGCCAGCACCACAGGGCCCCAGGCGGGTCTATTCTACAATGAGCAGTTCTTC CASTTGPQAGLFYNEQFF
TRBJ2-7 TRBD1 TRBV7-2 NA TGTGCCAGCAGCTTATGGACAGGGCCGACCTACGAGCAGTACTTC CASSLWTGPTYEQYF
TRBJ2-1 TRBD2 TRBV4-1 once TGCGCCAGCAGCAGGGTACCGGGACTAGCGGGTGACAATGAGCAGTTCTTC CASSRVPGLAGDNEQFF
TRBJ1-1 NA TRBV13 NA TGTGCCAGCAGCCTACAGATGAACACTGAAGCTTTCTTT CASSLQMNTEAFF
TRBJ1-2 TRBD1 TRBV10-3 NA TGTGCCATCAGTGAGTCGATACAGGGGATAGACTATGGCTACACCTTC CAISESIQGIDYGYTF
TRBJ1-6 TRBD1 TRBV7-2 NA TGTGCCAGAGGGGACAGCCGTAATAATTCACCCCTCCACTTT CARGDSRNNSPLHF
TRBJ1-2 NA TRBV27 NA TGTGCCAGCAGTTTACTGGGAGGGGGTGGCTACACCTTC CASSLLGGGGYTF
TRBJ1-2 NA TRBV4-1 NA TGCGCCAGCAGCCACCGACGTGAGAGTGGTGGCTACACCTTC CASSHRRESGGYTF
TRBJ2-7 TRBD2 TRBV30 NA TGTGCCTCGCTTCGGGAGGGAGGGGGTGAGGAGCAGTACTTC CASLREGGGEEQYF
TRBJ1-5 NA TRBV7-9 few TGTGCCAGCAGCCTGGGCGGCAGAGTGGCCAATCAGCCCCAGCATTTT CASSLGGRVANQPQHF
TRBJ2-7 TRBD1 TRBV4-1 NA TGCGCCAGCAGCCAAAGGGGACAGGGTCCCTACGAGCAGTACTTC CASSQRGQGPYEQYF
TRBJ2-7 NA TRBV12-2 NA TGTGCAAGTCGCTTACTCGGGACAGTACTTGAGCAGTACTTC CASRLLGTVLEQYF
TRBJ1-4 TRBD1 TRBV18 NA TGTGCCAGCTCAGCCGGGACAGCTGCAACTAATGAAAAACTGTTTTTT CASSAGTAATNEKLFF
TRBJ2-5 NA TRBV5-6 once TGTGCCAGCAGTGCTTGGGGAGGAGAAGAGACCCAGTACTTC CASSAWGGEETQYF
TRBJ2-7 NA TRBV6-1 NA TGTGCCAGCAGTGAAGTAGGGAACTCCTACGAGCAGTACTTC CASSEVGNSYEQYF
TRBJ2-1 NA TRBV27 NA TGTGCCAGCAGTTTAAAGCCCGGAGCGTACAATGAGCAGTTCTTC CASSLKPGAYNEQFF